These 30 T cell receptor beta chains came from one sample sequenced in a study of shared clonotypes between healthy human individuals. Assay used: immunoSEQ multiplex PCR; TCRdb lists only in-frame clones, some missing. The repertoire holds 640,000 or so clones, with less than 80% as singletons. Sequences were obtained from memory CD4+ T cells sorted from blood. Subset denoted: CD45RA-negative fraction. The receptors shown here come from a woman aged 25 to 39 in good health.

The chain couples TRBV28 to TRBJ1-2, with D possibly matching TRBD1 (5 bases). The CDR3 has 13 amino acids. V lost 7 bases and J lost 2, with 11 bases in between. Germline V lookup: CDR1 MDHEN, CDR2 SYDVKM. The CDR3 loop is CASMDTVNYGYTF. CDR3 DNA: TGTGCCAGCATGGACACCGTAAACTATGGCTACACCTTC.

On this clone itself: Distinct nucleotide sequences in the sample also encode this CDR3. The V gene is TRBV18, the J gene TRBJ2-7; the match to TRBD2 covers 7 bases. The V gene end was trimmed by 4 bases and the J gene end by 3 bases; junction bases not matched to a gene: 3. This CDR3 has 13 residues. Germline V lookup: CDR1 KGHSH, CDR2 LQKENI. CDR3 loop: CASSRGSGYEQYF. Written as DNA, the CDR3 is TGTGCCAGCTCACGCGGGAGTGGCTACGAGCAGTACTTC.

V gene TRBV28 combines with J gene TRBJ1-5; D unclear. V was clipped by 2 bases and J by 6 bases, with 14 bases between them. CDR1 is MDHEN, CDR2 SYDVKM, per germline. CDR3 length: 15 amino acids. The CDR3: CASSLKGNRGQPQHF. In DNA, the CDR3 is TGTGCCAGCAGTTTAAAGGGCAATCGGGGTCAGCCCCAGCATTTT.

The chain uses TRBV28 and TRBJ2-7, with no clear D. Trimming cost V 6 bases and J 1 base, with 7 bases left between them. Germline V CDR1 and CDR2: MDHEN, SYDVKM. The CDR3 totals 12 residues. CDR3 residues: CASRQLSYEQYF. CDR3 bases: TGTGCCAGCAGACAGCTATCCTACGAGCAGTACTTC.

The chain links TRBV29-1 to TRBJ2-7; perhaps TRBD2 as D (5 bases). This CDR3 is built from 12 residues. The germline CDR1 and CDR2 sequences are SQVTM and ANQGSEA. V was pared by 5 bases and J by 5 bases, with 13 bases between. Here the CDR3 reads CSVQPDSDEQYF. CDR3 bases: TGCAGCGTTCAACCTGATAGCGACGAGCAGTACTTC.

V usage is TRBV7-8 and J usage is TRBJ2-7; D not resolved. The germline V gene has CDR1 SGHVS and CDR2 FQNEAQ. The CDR3 spans 15 residues. V was shortened by 4 bases and J by 3 bases, with 16 bases between the two germline ends. CDR3 coding DNA: TGTGCCAGCAGCTCACGTCCAGAGATGGGCTACGAGCAGTACTTC. This gives the protein CASSSRPEMGYEQYF.

The chain links TRBV7-2 to TRBJ2-1; TRBD2 aligns across 8 bases. Germline assignment: CDR1 SGHTA and CDR2 FQGNSA. This CDR3 comprises 17 residues. V gave up 6 bases and J gave up 6 bases; unmatched junction bases: 16. As DNA, the CDR3 is TGTGCCAGCAGTTCGGGGCGGGCTACCGGGAGGGCCAATGAGCAGTTCTTC. Encoded protein: CASSSGRATGRANEQFF.

This clone was observed many times. This chain links TRBV28 with TRBJ1-5; no firm D call. Trimming pared 7 bases from V and 4 bases from J, leaving 14 bases between. This CDR3 is built from 14 residues. Germline V gene lookup returns CDR1 MDHEN and CDR2 SYDVKM. The CDR3 here is CASTLTHSNQPQHF. In DNA, the CDR3 is TGTGCCAGCACCCTCACCCACTCTAATCAGCCCCAGCATTTT. Full variable domain (remainder filled in from reference TRBV28 and TRBJ1-5): DVKVTQSSRYLVKRTGEKVFLECVQDMDHENMFWYRQDPGLGLRLIYFSYDVKMKEKGDIPEGYSVSREKKERFSLILESASTNQTSMYLCASTLTHSNQPQHFGDGTRLSIL.

Turning to this clone: A read error may be the cause here, since a much bigger clone is one base away. This rearrangement joins TRBV27 to TRBJ2-1; 10 bases are shared with TRBD2. The CDR3 spans 17 residues. Germline trimming cut 4 bases from V and 8 bases from J; bases unmatched to any gene: 14. The V gene's germline CDR1 is MNHEY and CDR2 SMNVEV (reference sequence). Here the CDR3 DNA reads TGTGCCAGCAGTTCGCTAGGACTAGCGGAAGTTGTTGATGAGCAGTTCTTC. It encodes CASSSLGLAEVVDEQFF.

J is TRBJ2-2 and V is TRBV29-1; 8 bases match TRBD2. The junction had 12 bases not matched to a gene; V was cut back by 7 bases and J by 5 bases. CDR1 and CDR2 (germline): SQVTM, ANQGSEA. The CDR3 covers 15 residues. The CDR3 region has the DNA TGCAGCGGGGCCCGAGCGGGAGTGCAAACCGGGGAGCTGTTTTTT. Its protein is CSGARAGVQTGELFF.

V usage is TRBV28 and J usage is TRBJ2-5; D uncertain. Germline V gives CDR1 MDHEN, CDR2 SYDVKM. V was clipped by 3 bases and J by 0 bases, with 11 bases between them. This CDR3 is built from 15 residues. The CDR3 sequence is CASSFGSKYQETQYF. In DNA, the CDR3 is TGTGCCAGCAGTTTTGGCAGCAAGTACCAAGAGACCCAGTACTTC.

The rearrangement joins TRBV19 to TRBJ1-3; D remains unclear. In germline, CDR1 is LNHDA, CDR2 SQIVND (reference sequence). This CDR3 is built from 13 residues. Trimming shortened V by 6 bases and J by 3 bases, and 9 bases separated the two germline ends. CDR3 nucleotide sequence: TGTGCCAGTAGAAAACACAGTGGAAACACCATATATTTT. It specifies CASRKHSGNTIYF.

The chain uses TRBV14 and TRBJ2-7; 11 bases are a match to TRBD2. Germline CDR1 and CDR2: SGHDN and FVKESK. The CDR3 covers 13 residues. V was pared by 8 bases and J by 5 bases, with 5 bases of the junction left unmatched. CDR3 in amino acids: CASSGSGRDEQYF. The CDR3 DNA is TGTGCCAGCTCCGGTAGCGGGAGGGACGAGCAGTACTTC.

This chain connects TRBV28 to TRBJ1-2; D call uncertain. Germline CDR1 reads MDHEN; CDR2 reads SYDVKM. The CDR3 is 12 amino acids. V was trimmed by 5 bases and J by 3 bases, leaving 7 bases between them. CDR3 amino acids: CASSTSDYGYTF. In nucleotides, the CDR3 is TGTGCCAGCAGTACGTCAGACTATGGCTACACCTTC.

The J gene is TRBJ1-2, the V gene TRBV28; 12 nucleotides match TRBD1. Germline CDR1 is MDHEN and CDR2 is SYDVKM. This CDR3 is built from 19 residues. After removal of 5 bases from V and 4 bases from J, the junction contained 17 bases not matched to a gene. CDR3 sequence (DNA): TGTGCCAGCAGTGCTCGGAACCGGGACAGGGGGCCATACTTCTATGGCTACACCTTC. It encodes CASSARNRDRGPYFYGYTF.

The genes are TRBV5-4 and TRBJ2-3; tentative D call: TRBD2 (5 bases). This CDR3 is 15 amino acids long. Trimming pared 0 bases from V and 0 bases from J, leaving 8 bases between. Germline CDR1 reads SGHNT; CDR2 reads YYREEE (reference sequence). CDR3 nucleotide sequence: TGTGCCAGCAGCTTGGCGTCTAGCAGCACAGATACGCAGTATTTT. It codes for CASSLASSSTDTQYF.

The DNA of the CDR3 is TGTGCCAGCACCGCTAGCGGGAGTTCCTACGAGCAGTACTTC. Protein product: CASTASGSSYEQYF. The rearrangement links TRBV6-6 to TRBJ2-7; TRBD2 matches 10 bases. After removal of 7 bases from V and 1 base from J, the junction contained 4 bases not matched to a gene. There are 14 residues in the CDR3. Germline CDR1 and CDR2: MNHNY and SVGAGI (reference sequence).

The rearrangement links TRBV7-2 to TRBJ2-7; D not certain. Germline values: CDR1 SGHTA, CDR2 FQGNSA. The CDR3 totals 15 residues. Trimming cost V 2 bases and J 5 bases, with 16 bases left between them. The CDR3 sequence is CASSLFPGGSHEQYF. The DNA for the CDR3 is TGTGCCAGCAGCTTATTTCCTGGTGGGTCACACGAGCAGTACTTC.

The rearrangement uses TRBV6-5 and TRBJ2-5, with D perhaps matching TRBD2 (5 bases). In germline, CDR1 is MNHEY, CDR2 SVGAGI. The CDR3 length is 14 residues. V lost 6 bases, J lost 4 bases, and 15 bases lay in between. The DNA for the CDR3 is TGTGCCAGCAGCTCCGGGAACCTCCGAGAGACCCAGTACTTC. This gives the protein CASSSGNLRETQYF.

This clone was seen once. This sample also contains other DNA sequences that code for the same CDR3. The chain combines TRBV27 with TRBJ2-2, with D possibly called TRBD1 or TRBD2 (5 bases each). Germline loops: CDR1 MNHEY, CDR2 SMNVEV (reference sequence). The CDR3 spans 16 residues. Trimming stripped 4 bases from V and 1 base from J, with 13 bases between. The CDR3 loop is CASSSGPSWNTGELFF. CDR3 sequence (DNA): TGTGCCAGCAGTTCGGGGCCAAGCTGGAACACCGGGGAGCTGTTTTTT.

The J gene is TRBJ2-7, the V gene TRBV28; 8 bases are shared with TRBD2. With V trimmed by 8 bases and J by 2 bases, 17 bases remained unmatched. CDR3 length: 17 amino acids. CDR1 and CDR2 (germline): MDHEN, SYDVKM. The chain's CDR3 is CASRGTRAGVGTYEQYF. As DNA, the CDR3 is TGTGCCAGCCGAGGTACGAGAGCGGGAGTGGGAACCTACGAGCAGTACTTC.

V gene TRBV10-3 combines with J gene TRBJ2-7; a weak D match, TRBD1 (5 bases). Germline lookup yields CDR1 ENHRY and CDR2 SYGVKD. This CDR3 contains 16 residues. Trimming cost V 0 bases and J 5 bases, with 17 bases left between them. The CDR3 loop reads CAISESTQGWFHEQYF. The DNA of the CDR3 is TGTGCCATCAGTGAGTCGACTCAGGGATGGTTTCACGAGCAGTACTTC.

The chain couples TRBV4-2 to TRBJ2-3; D might be TRBD2 (6 bases). Trimming removed 1 base at V and 4 bases at J, with 18 bases between. Germline-derived CDR1 and CDR2 are LGHNA and YNFKEQ. This CDR3 comprises 17 residues. CDR3 DNA sequence: TGTGCCAGCAGCCAAGCTGGACTACGCCAAAGCGCAGATACGCAGTATTTT. Protein sequence: CASSQAGLRQSADTQYF.

The chain is built from TRBV7-9 and TRBJ1-5; D unresolved. Germline assignment: CDR1 SEHNR and CDR2 FQNEAQ (reference sequence). CDR3 length: 15 amino acids. Trimming left V 5 bases short and J 1 base short, with 12 bases between. The CDR3 loop is CASSQWAGSNQPQHF. The CDR3 nucleotides read TGTGCCAGCAGCCAGTGGGCTGGAAGCAATCAGCCCCAGCATTTT.

The CDR3 bases are TGTGCCAGCAGCTTAAGGCGGCTAGCGGGTTACGAGCAGTACTTC. This encodes CASSLRRLAGYEQYF. This chain uses TRBV11-2 with TRBJ2-7, with 8 bases matching TRBD2. The CDR3 is 15 residues long. Per the germline V gene, CDR1 is SGHAT and CDR2 is FQNNGV. V was pared by 2 bases and J by 4 bases, with 7 bases of the junction left unmatched.

The gene calls are TRBV2 and TRBJ1-3; weak D call: TRBD1 (6 bases). V was pared by 9 bases and J by 2 bases, with 11 bases between. The CDR3 is 13 residues long. Germline CDR1 is SNHLY and CDR2 is FYNNEI. Here the CDR3 DNA reads TGTGCCAGTACAGGGACAACTGGAAACACCATATATTTT. Translation: CASTGTTGNTIYF.

The gene calls are TRBV25-1 and TRBJ2-5; 8 nucleotides match TRBD1. The CDR3 extends over 15 amino acids. The germline CDR1 and CDR2 sequences are MGHDK and SYGVNS. V shed 4 bases and J 1 base; nucleotides not matched to a gene: 5. The CDR3 reads CASSVPGQGQETQYF. CDR3 DNA sequence: TGTGCCAGCAGTGTTCCCGGACAGGGCCAAGAGACCCAGTACTTC.

In this sample, this clone turned up a few times. The chain has TRBV28 and TRBJ1-2, with D unresolved. This CDR3 spans 17 amino acids. Germline V lookup: CDR1 MDHEN, CDR2 SYDVKM. V lost 2 bases to trimming and J lost 6 bases, with 22 bases between them. This CDR3 reads CASSLPPWTRAGHGYTF. CDR3 DNA: TGTGCCAGCAGTTTACCCCCCTGGACCCGAGCGGGTCATGGCTACACCTTC.

This clone was picked up many times. The chain carries TRBV10-3 and TRBJ1-5, with D perhaps TRBD1 (5 bases). V shed 3 bases and J shed 3 bases, with 9 bases lying between them. The germline gives CDR1 ENHRY, CDR2 SYGVKD. CDR3 size: 14 residues. The CDR3 here is CAISDRGDNQPQHF. The CDR3 coding sequence is TGTGCCATCAGTGATCGAGGGGACAATCAGCCCCAGCATTTT.

The chain recombines TRBV15 with TRBJ1-4, with 7 bases identical to TRBD1. V lost 3 bases to trimming and J lost 2 bases; unmatched junction nucleotides: 6. The CDR3 length is 16 residues. Germline CDR1 is LNHNV and CDR2 is YYDKDF (reference sequence). The CDR3 is CATSREDRDTNEKLFF. CDR3 coding DNA: TGTGCCACCAGCAGGGAAGACAGGGACACTAATGAAAAACTGTTTTTT.